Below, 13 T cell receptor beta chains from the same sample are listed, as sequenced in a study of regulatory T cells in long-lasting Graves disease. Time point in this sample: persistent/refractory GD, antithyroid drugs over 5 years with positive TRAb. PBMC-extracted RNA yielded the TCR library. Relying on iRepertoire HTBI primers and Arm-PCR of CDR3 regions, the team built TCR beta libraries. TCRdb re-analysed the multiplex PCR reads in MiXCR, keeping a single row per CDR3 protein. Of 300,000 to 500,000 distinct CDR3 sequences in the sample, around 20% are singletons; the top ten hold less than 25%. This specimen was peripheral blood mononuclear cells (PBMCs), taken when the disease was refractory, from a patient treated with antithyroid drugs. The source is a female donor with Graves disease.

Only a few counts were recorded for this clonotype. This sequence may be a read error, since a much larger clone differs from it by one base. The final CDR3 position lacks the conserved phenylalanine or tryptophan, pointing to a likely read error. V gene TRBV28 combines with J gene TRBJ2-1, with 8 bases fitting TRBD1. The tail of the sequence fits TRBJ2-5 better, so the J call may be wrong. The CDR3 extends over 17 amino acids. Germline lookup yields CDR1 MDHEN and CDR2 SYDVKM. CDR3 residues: CASSPAVVGTGGGTQYL. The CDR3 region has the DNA TGTGCCAGCAGCCCCGCAGTCGTCGGGACAGGTGGTGGGACCCAGTACCTC.

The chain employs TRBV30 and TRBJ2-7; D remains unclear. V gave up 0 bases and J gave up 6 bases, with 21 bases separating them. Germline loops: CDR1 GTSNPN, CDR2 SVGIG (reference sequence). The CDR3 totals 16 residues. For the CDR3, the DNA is TGTGCCTGGAGTGTACCAGCAGAGTATACTATAGCCGAGCAGTACTTC. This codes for CAWSVPAEYTIAEQYF. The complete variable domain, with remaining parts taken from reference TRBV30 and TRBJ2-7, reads SQTIHQWPATLVQPVGSPLSLECTVEGTSNPNLYWYRQAAGRGLQLLFYSVGIGQISSEVPQNLSASRPQDRQFILSSKKLLLSDSGFYLCAWSVPAEYTIAEQYFGPGTRLTVT.

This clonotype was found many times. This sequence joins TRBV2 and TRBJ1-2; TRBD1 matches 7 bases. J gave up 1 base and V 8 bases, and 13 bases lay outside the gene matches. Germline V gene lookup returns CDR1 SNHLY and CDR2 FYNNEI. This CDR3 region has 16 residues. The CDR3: CASSSKQGYDNYGYTF. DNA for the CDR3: TGTGCCAGCTCTTCCAAACAGGGGTATGATAACTATGGCTACACCTTC. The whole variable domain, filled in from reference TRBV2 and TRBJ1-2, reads EPEVTQTPSHQVTQMGQEVILRCVPISNHLYFYWYRQILGQKVEFLVSFYNNEISEKSEIFDDQFSVERPDGSNFTLKIRSTKLEDSAMYFCASSSKQGYDNYGYTFGSGTRLTVV.

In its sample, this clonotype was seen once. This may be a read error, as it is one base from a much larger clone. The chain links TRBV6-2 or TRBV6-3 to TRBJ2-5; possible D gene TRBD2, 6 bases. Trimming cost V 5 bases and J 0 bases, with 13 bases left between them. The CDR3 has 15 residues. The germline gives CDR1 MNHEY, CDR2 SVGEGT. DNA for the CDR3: TGTGCCAGCAGTCCCCCGGCGGGACACCAAGAGACCCAGTACTTC. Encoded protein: CASSPPAGHQETQYF.

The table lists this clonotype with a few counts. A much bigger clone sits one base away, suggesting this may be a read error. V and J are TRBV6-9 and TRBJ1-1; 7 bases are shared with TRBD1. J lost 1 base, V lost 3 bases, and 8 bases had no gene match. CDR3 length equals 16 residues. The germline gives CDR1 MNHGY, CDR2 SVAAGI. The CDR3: CASSYDRASANTEAFF. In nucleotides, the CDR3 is TGTGCCAGCAGTTACGACAGGGCCTCCGCGAACACTGAAGCTTTCTTT.

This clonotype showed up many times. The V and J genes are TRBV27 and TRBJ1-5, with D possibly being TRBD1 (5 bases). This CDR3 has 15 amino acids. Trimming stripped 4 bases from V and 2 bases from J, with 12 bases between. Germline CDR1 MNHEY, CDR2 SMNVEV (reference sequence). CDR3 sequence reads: CASSSNRFGNQPQHF. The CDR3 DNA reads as TGTGCCAGCAGTTCAAACAGGTTCGGCAATCAGCCCCAGCATTTT.

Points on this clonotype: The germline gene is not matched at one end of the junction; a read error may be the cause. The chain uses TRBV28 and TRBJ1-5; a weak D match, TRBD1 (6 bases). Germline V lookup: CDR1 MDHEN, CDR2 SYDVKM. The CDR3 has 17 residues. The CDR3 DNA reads TGTGCCAGCCGATCACAGGGTTGGGGATATAGCAATCAGCCCCGGCATTTT. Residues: CASRSQGWGYSNQPRHF.

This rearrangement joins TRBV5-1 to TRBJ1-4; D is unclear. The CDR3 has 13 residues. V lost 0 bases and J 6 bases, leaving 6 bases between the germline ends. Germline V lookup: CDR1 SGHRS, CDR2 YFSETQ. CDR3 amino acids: CASSLVTDEKLFF. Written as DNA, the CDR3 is TGCGCCAGCAGCTTGGTTACGGATGAAAAACTGTTTTTT.

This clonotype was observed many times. The CDR3 here is CASSDRGNEKLFF. CDR3 coding DNA: TGTGCCAGCAGCGACAGGGGGAATGAAAAACTGTTTTTT. The chain uses TRBV28 and TRBJ1-4; 9 nucleotides agree with TRBD1. This CDR3 has 13 residues. V lost 6 bases, J lost 5 bases, and 1 base stayed unmatched. The germline V gene encodes CDR1 MDHEN and CDR2 SYDVKM.

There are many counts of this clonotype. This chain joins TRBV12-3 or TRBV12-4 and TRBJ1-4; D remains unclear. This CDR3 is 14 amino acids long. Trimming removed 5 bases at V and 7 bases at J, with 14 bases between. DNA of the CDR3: TGTGCCAGCAGTAGGCAGTCCAAGGGTGAAAAACTGTTTTTT. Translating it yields CASSRQSKGEKLFF.

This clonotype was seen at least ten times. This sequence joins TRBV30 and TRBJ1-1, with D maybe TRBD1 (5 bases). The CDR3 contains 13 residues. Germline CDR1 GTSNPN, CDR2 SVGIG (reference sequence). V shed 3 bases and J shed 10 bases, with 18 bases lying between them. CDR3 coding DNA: TGTGCCTGGAGCTCCAGGGACCTGAGAGGAGCTTTCTTT. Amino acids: CAWSSRDLRGAFF.

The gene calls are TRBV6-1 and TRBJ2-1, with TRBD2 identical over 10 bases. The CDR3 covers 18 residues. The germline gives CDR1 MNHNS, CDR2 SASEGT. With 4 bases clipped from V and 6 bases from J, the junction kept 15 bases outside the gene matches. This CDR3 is CASSAKRTSGLGGNEQFF. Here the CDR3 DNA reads TGTGCCAGCAGTGCCAAGCGGACTAGCGGTTTGGGGGGCAATGAGCAGTTCTTC.

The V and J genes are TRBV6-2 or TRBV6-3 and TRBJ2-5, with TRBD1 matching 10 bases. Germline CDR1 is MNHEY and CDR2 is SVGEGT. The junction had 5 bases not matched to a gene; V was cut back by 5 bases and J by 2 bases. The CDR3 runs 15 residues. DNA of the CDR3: TGTGCCAGCAGTCGACAGGGGGCCGGTCAAGAGACCCAGTACTTC. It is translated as CASSRQGAGQETQYF.